This record concerns one T cell receptor beta chain sequence. Germline assignment: CDR1 SGDLS and CDR2 YYNGEE. V lost 3 bases and J lost 8; bases outside the gene matches: 4. The CDR3 sequence is 12 residues long. This specimen comes from a study of blood T cell repertoires in COVID-19. For the study at large: Italy, Spain and the United States were the sources of the convalescent and acute COVID-19 samples. The analysed material was cDNA or gDNA that came from T cells, B-cell-depleted T cells, or PBMCs.

In the authors' methods: Nucleated cell counts were estimated from reference gene primer amplification. Using immunoSEQ multiplex PCR, the repertoire was profiled, and TCRdb retains in-frame clones only, with some absent. For V, J and clone size, that table is used; D and trimming come from the DNA. The sample has some 240,000 clones, about nine tenths seen once. Material for sequencing was peripheral blood. The receptor's source is a man aged 55 to 70 who had recovered from COVID-19. V is TRBV9 and J is TRBJ1-2, with 7 bases fitting TRBD1. The CDR3, as DNA: TGTGCCAGCAGCGCCCGAGGGGGCGGCTACACCTTC. Translated: CASSARGGGYTF. The full variable domain, rest sourced from reference TRBV9 and TRBJ1-2, is DSGVTQTPKHLITATGQRVTLRCSPRSGDLSVYWYQQSLDQGLQFLIQYYNGEERAKGNILERFSAQQFPDLHSELNLSSLELGDSALYFCASSARGGGYTFGSGTRLTVV.